This T cell receptor beta chain appears in the sequencing data of a study of T cell responses to AZD1222 COVID-19 vaccine. Study outcomes and limitations: Spike-wide coverage was observed for vaccine-associated CD4 TCRs, with dominant responses at 160-218 and 743-854. Just a handful of AZD1222 recipients were seropositive at baseline.

The assay was immunoSEQ multiplex PCR, and TCRdb's table has in-frame clones only and misses some. The sample consists of 180,000 or so clones, 70% to 90% of them appearing once. About this clone itself: Its target is unknown.

The TCR comes from an adult in good health. The sample was peripheral blood, taken on day 0 of AZD1222 vaccination.

The CDR3 DNA follows: TGTGCCAGCAGCTTAGTCCCGTGGACAGGACAAGCCAAAAACATTCAGTACTTC. This sequence encodes CASSLVPWTGQAKNIQYF. The chain carries TRBV7-9 and TRBJ2-4, with 7 bases aligning to TRBD1. V was clipped by 1 base and J by 0 bases; unmatched bases: 9. This CDR3 has 18 residues. Germline-derived CDR1 and CDR2 are SEHNR and FQNEAQ (reference sequence).